The sequence of this T cell receptor beta chain was determined in a study of CD8+CD57+ T cells in acquired aplastic anemia. About the research overall: Sorted CD4+ and CD8+ cell DNA averaged about 3 ug. Study-wide findings and caveats: Approximately 27 CD8+ CDR3 sequences occurred in both the patients and the controls.

For this clonotype: Its antigen is undetermined.

The CDR3 loop spans 12 amino acids. In germline, CDR1 is SNHLY, CDR2 FYNNEI. Trimming pared 4 bases from V and 7 bases from J, leaving 11 bases between. Patients sequenced had flow cytometry evidence of CD8+CD57+ cell expansion. Both TCR beta VDJ combination and CDR3 sequence profiling were carried out. Genomic DNA was the template for this profiling. TCRdb redid the calling of the reads with MiXCR, one entry per CDR3 protein. The sample lists approximately 160,000 distinct CDR3 sequences, less than 60% occurring once. This chain connects TRBV2 to TRBJ2-7; either TRBD1 or TRBD2 may fit D (5 bases each). The clonotype originates from a human donor with aplastic anemia. Sequenced material: sorted CD4+, CD8+, or CD8+CD57+ T cells (not recorded which) from PBMCs. DNA of the CDR3: TGTGCCAGCAGTGTTGGGGGTGGGGAGCAGTACTTC. It translates to CASSVGGGEQYF.